What follows are 21 T cell receptor beta chains derived from one specimen sequenced in a study of T cell repertoires in aging, cancer and after chemotherapy. Amplification of TCR beta used genomic DNA extracted from peripheral blood. TRB rearrangements spanning V, D and J were amplified using mixed TRB-A/B primers. TCRdb ran MiXCR on the multiplex PCR reads and lists one entry per CDR3 protein. The profile shows fewer than 850 distinct CDR3 sequences, 20% to 30% of them singletons. Source material: blood. The receptors were gathered from a human donor with a solid tumor.

This clonotype counts as medium-sized. The V call is TRBV10-3, the J call TRBJ1-6; D remains ambiguous. CDR3 length: 14 amino acids. The V end lost 0 bases, the J end lost 7 bases, and 7 bases lay between the germline ends. Germline V gives CDR1 ENHRY, CDR2 SYGVKD. The DNA for the CDR3 is TGTGCCATCAGTGAGTCCGCAGGCAATTCACCCCTCCACTTT. Translation: CAISESAGNSPLHF.

In regard to this clonotype: A much bigger clone sits one base away, suggesting this may be a read error. The rearrangement joins TRBV6-5 to TRBJ2-2, with 11 nucleotides matching TRBD2. The germline V gene encodes CDR1 MNHEY and CDR2 SVGAGI. The CDR3 spans 16 residues. V lost 10 bases, J lost 3 bases, and 10 bases stayed unmatched. This chain's CDR3 is CAIGRLAGRYTGELFF. Here the CDR3 DNA reads TGTGCCATAGGGCGACTAGCGGGACGATACACCGGGGAGCTGTTTTTT.

This clonotype showed up just a few times. The chain joins TRBV7-6 to TRBJ1-5; no firm D call. CDR3 length: 13 amino acids. The germline V and J ends were trimmed by 0 bases and 8 bases, with 8 bases remaining between them. From germline, CDR1 is SGHVS and CDR2 FNYEAQ. CDR3 amino acids: CASSLALREPQHF. DNA for the CDR3: TGTGCCAGCAGCTTAGCGCTACGGGAGCCCCAGCATTTT.

By proportion, this clonotype is medium-sized. V is TRBV5-6 and J is TRBJ2-7, with D maybe TRBD1 (6 bases). The length of the CDR3 is 19 residues. V dropped 1 base and J dropped 2 bases, with 25 bases sitting between them. The germline V gene has CDR1 SGHDT and CDR2 YYEEEE. The CDR3 DNA sequence: TGTGCCAGCAGCTTGAGTCCGGCAGGGGACATAGAGGACCCCTACGAGCAGTACTTC. Translation: CASSLSPAGDIEDPYEQYF. The whole variable domain, filled in from reference TRBV5-6 and TRBJ2-7, reads DAGVTQSPTHLIKTRGQQVTLRCSPKSGHDTVSWYQQALGQGPQFIFQYYEEEERQRGNFPDRFSGHQFPNYSSELNVNALLLGDSALYLCASSLSPAGDIEDPYEQYFGPGTRLTVT.

This clonotype was counted only a few times. This rearrangement joins TRBV20-1 to TRBJ1-1, with D perhaps TRBD1 (5 bases). This CDR3 spans 13 amino acids. Germline loops: CDR1 DFQATT, CDR2 SNEGSKA (reference sequence). Trimming took 3 bases from V and 8 from J, leaving 16 bases between them. CDR3 nucleotide sequence: TGCAGTGCTAGGTCCTCTTGGGGCAGCGAAGCTTTCTTT. This encodes CSARSSWGSEAFF.

This clonotype was seen just once. The rearrangement uses TRBV4-3 and TRBJ2-3; 10 nucleotides agree with TRBD2. CDR1 and CDR2 (germline): LGHNA, YSLEER. The ends lost 1 base at V and 5 bases at J; junction bases unmatched: 12. The CDR3 is 18 residues long. This CDR3 reads CASSQVGGAGGRQDTQYF. The CDR3 DNA reads as TGCGCCAGCAGCCAAGTGGGAGGAGCGGGGGGGCGGCAAGATACGCAGTATTTT.

The V gene is TRBV18, the J gene TRBJ2-7, with unresolved D. CDR3 length: 13 amino acids. CDR1 and CDR2 from the germline V gene are KGHSH and LQKENI. V lost 8 bases and J lost 3, with 14 bases in between. CDR3: CASQLDPNYEQYF. The CDR3 nucleotides are TGTGCCAGCCAATTGGACCCAAACTACGAGCAGTACTTC. Using reference TRBV18 and TRBJ2-7 for the parts outside the CDR3, the full variable domain is NAGVMQNPRHLVRRRGQEARLRCSPMKGHSHVYWYRQLPEEGLKFMVYLQKENIIDESGMPKERFSAEFPKEGPSILRIQQVVRGDSAAYFCASQLDPNYEQYFGPGTRLTVT.

The chain combines TRBV5-1 with TRBJ2-3; D is uncertain. V was trimmed by 1 base and J by 5 bases, leaving 5 bases between them. The CDR3 contains 12 residues. The germline gives CDR1 SGHRS, CDR2 YFSETQ. DNA of the CDR3: TGCGCCAGCAGCTTGCAGGAAGATACGCAGTATTTT. It encodes CASSLQEDTQYF.

The chain links TRBV29-1 to TRBJ2-5, with 9 bases identical to TRBD2. Germline values: CDR1 SQVTM, CDR2 ANQGSEA. The CDR3 sequence is 13 residues long. V lost 8 bases and J lost 2; bases outside the gene matches: 6. CDR3 loop: CSFLAGYQETQYF. The DNA for the CDR3 is TGCAGCTTCCTAGCGGGATATCAAGAGACCCAGTACTTC.

The rearrangement joins TRBV28 to TRBJ1-2; D call uncertain. Trimming cost V 5 bases and J 5 bases, with 6 bases left between them. The CDR3 extends over 11 amino acids. Germline loops: CDR1 MDHEN, CDR2 SYDVKM. In DNA form, the CDR3 reads TGTGCCAGCAGTCGCCAGTATGGCTACACCTTC. Translated: CASSRQYGYTF.

The chain has TRBV6-1 and TRBJ1-4; 9 bases agree with TRBD1. The CDR3 spans 16 residues. With V trimmed by 3 bases and J by 8 bases, 10 bases remained unmatched. In germline, CDR1 is MNHNS, CDR2 SASEGT. The CDR3 loop reads CASSDLNRGRWEKLFF. The CDR3 DNA reads TGTGCCAGCAGTGACCTTAACAGGGGGCGGTGGGAAAAACTGTTTTTT.

The chain joins TRBV19 to TRBJ1-1, with D hard to call. Germline CDR1 is LNHDA and CDR2 is SQIVND (reference sequence). The CDR3 contains 15 residues. V lost 7 bases to trimming and J lost 2 bases, with 17 bases between them. The CDR3 nucleotides read TGTGCCAGTACCCCGCAGCCGTACCCTAACACTGAAGCTTTCTTT. Translated: CASTPQPYPNTEAFF.

The rearrangement uses TRBV20-1 and TRBJ1-6, with 9 positions matching TRBD1. This CDR3 region has 14 residues. Per the germline V gene, CDR1 is DFQATT and CDR2 is SNEGSKA (reference sequence). J gave up 9 bases and V 4 bases, and 7 bases lay outside the gene matches. The CDR3 spells CSATRQGGGSPLHF. The CDR3 region has the DNA TGCAGTGCTACAAGACAGGGGGGCGGTTCACCCCTCCACTTT.

This clonotype was detected once. The chain carries TRBV5-1 and TRBJ1-1, with D possibly matching TRBD1 (6 bases). Germline values: CDR1 SGHRS, CDR2 YFSETQ. Between the trimmed V and J ends, which lost 1 base and 9 bases, there was a span of 13 bases. The CDR3 is made up of 13 amino acids. The CDR3 region has the DNA TGCGCCAGCAGCTTGTCACAGGGCAGGCAAGCTTTCTTT. It translates to CASSLSQGRQAFF.

The V call is TRBV7-9, the J call TRBJ2-7, with D uncertain. This CDR3 is 15 amino acids long. CDR1 and CDR2 from the germline V gene are SEHNR and FQNEAQ (reference sequence). Between the trimmed V and J ends, which lost 0 bases and 2 bases, there was a span of 11 bases. The CDR3 is CASSLAGVTAYEQYF. In nucleotides, the CDR3 is TGTGCCAGCAGCTTAGCGGGTGTGACCGCCTACGAGCAGTACTTC.

This clonotype is judged medium-sized (0.01 to 0.1%). The rearrangement uses TRBV6-5 and TRBJ1-1, with TRBD1 as a possible D gene (6 bases). The CDR3 extends over 13 amino acids. Trimming pared 5 bases from V and 5 bases from J, leaving 12 bases between. Looked up from germline, CDR1 is MNHEY and CDR2 is SVGAGI. The CDR3 loop reads CASSKQGGTEAFF. The CDR3 coding sequence is TGTGCCAGCAGTAAACAGGGTGGTACTGAAGCTTTCTTT.

The V and J genes are TRBV6-5 and TRBJ2-1; tentatively, D is TRBD1 (6 bases). Germline lookup yields CDR1 MNHEY and CDR2 SVGAGI. V dropped 6 bases and J dropped 9 bases, with 21 bases sitting between them. The length of the CDR3 is 15 residues. The CDR3, as DNA: TGTGCCAGCAGCTTGAGGGACACCTTCGAGAGTGAGCAGTTCTTC. It encodes CASSLRDTFESEQFF.

By share of the sample, this clonotype is medium-sized (0.01 to 0.1%). V usage is TRBV6-5 and J usage is TRBJ1-1, with a tentative D call TRBD1 (6 bases). CDR3 size: 13 residues. Trimming cost V 7 bases and J 5 bases, with 14 bases left between them. Germline CDR1 and CDR2: MNHEY and SVGAGI. Here the CDR3 DNA reads TGTGCCAGCAACATACAGGGTAGTACTGAAGCTTTCTTT. Translated: CASNIQGSTEAFF.

By its share, this clonotype is large. The rearrangement links TRBV12-3 or TRBV12-4 to TRBJ2-3, with TRBD2 as a possible D gene (6 bases). CDR3 size: 13 residues. Trimming took off 6 bases at V and 4 bases at J, with 11 bases between the two ends. CDR3 residues: CASRRDLSDTQYF. Written as DNA, the CDR3 is TGTGCCAGCAGGCGGGACTTATCAGATACGCAGTATTTT.

By sample fraction, this clonotype is large. The gene calls are TRBV6-5 and TRBJ2-1; 9 nucleotides align to TRBD1. CDR1 and CDR2 (germline): MNHEY, SVGAGI. The CDR3 loop spans 15 amino acids. J was trimmed by 4 bases and V by 6 bases; bases with no gene match: 7. The CDR3 DNA reads TGTGCCAGCAGCCCCGAGGGACAGGGTTACAATGAGCAGTTCTTC. Amino acid sequence: CASSPEGQGYNEQFF.

The chain links TRBV12-3 or TRBV12-4 to TRBJ1-1; D not resolved. CDR3 length: 13 amino acids. Trimming took off 2 bases at V and 4 bases at J, with 8 bases between the two ends. The CDR3 here is CASSLSGSTEAFF. In DNA form, the CDR3 reads TGTGCCAGCAGTTTAAGTGGGAGCACTGAAGCTTTCTTT.